A single sample gave rise to the 26 T cell receptor beta chains below, sequenced in a study of T cell repertoires in cytomegalovirus infection. TCRdb reanalysed the reads using MiXCR and keeps one entry per CDR3 protein. This table holds about 140,000 distinct CDR3 sequences, about 6.5% found once. Material: PBMCs. All receptors derive from a human donor in good health (CMV status not recorded). Some clones in this sample may be carry-over from other donors' samples.

This clonotype appeared a few times. The chain has TRBV19 and TRBJ1-5; tentatively, D is TRBD1 (5 bases). The CDR3 has 14 residues. V lost 5 bases, J lost 4 bases, and 12 bases lay in between. The germline gives CDR1 LNHDA, CDR2 SQIVND (reference sequence). CDR3 region: CASSFRQINQPQHF. The DNA of the CDR3 is TGTGCCAGTAGTTTTCGACAGATAAATCAGCCCCAGCATTTT. Full variable domain (missing parts from reference TRBV19 and TRBJ1-5): DGGITQSPKYLFRKEGQNVTLSCEQNLNHDAMYWYRQDPGQGLRLIYYSQIVNDFQKGDIAEGYSVSREKKESFPLTVTSAQKNPTAFYLCASSFRQINQPQHFGDGTRLSIL.

The chain joins TRBV5-4 to TRBJ1-5; D uncertain. The CDR3 covers 14 residues. The germline V and J ends were trimmed by 2 bases and 2 bases, with 8 bases remaining between them. In germline, CDR1 is SGHNT, CDR2 YYREEE (reference sequence). As DNA, the CDR3 is TGTGCCAGCAGCTTATCTCCGGGCAATCAGCCCCAGCATTTT. Its protein is CASSLSPGNQPQHF.

This clonotype appeared many times. The chain employs TRBV7-2 and TRBJ2-2, with a tentative D call TRBD1 (5 bases). V was pared by 5 bases and J by 2 bases, with 9 bases between. The CDR3 contains 14 residues. Germline CDR1 reads SGHTA; CDR2 reads FQGNSA. The CDR3 loop reads CASSRDSNTGELFF. In nucleotides, the CDR3 is TGTGCCAGCAGCCGTGACAGTAACACCGGGGAGCTGTTTTTT.

This clonotype has more than one count but fewer than ten. The chain employs TRBV2 and TRBJ1-1; no firm D call. This CDR3 has 14 amino acids. V lost 4 bases to trimming and J lost 1 base, with 10 bases between them. Germline-derived CDR1 and CDR2 are SNHLY and FYNNEI. In DNA form, the CDR3 reads TGTGCCAGCAGTGGAGGGAAACGGAACACTGAAGCTTTCTTT. Translation: CASSGGKRNTEAFF.

Of note for this clonotype: A much larger clone differs from this one at a single base, so this may be a read error. The chain carries TRBV5-4 and TRBJ2-3; 7 nucleotides agree with TRBD2. Germline assignment: CDR1 SGHNT and CDR2 YYREEE (reference sequence). The CDR3 runs 15 residues. The CDR3 DNA reads as TGTGCCAGCGGCTTGGGCGGGGGTATGGAAGATACGCAGTATTTT. Its translation: CASGLGGGMEDTQYF.

DNA of the CDR3: TGTGCCACCAGGACAGGGCAGTCTGGGGCCAACGTCCTGACTTTC. As protein: CATRTGQSGANVLTF. The rearrangement uses TRBV15 and TRBJ2-6; 7 bases map to TRBD1. The CDR3 has 15 residues. With V trimmed by 6 bases and J by 1 base, 3 bases remained unmatched. Germline values: CDR1 LNHNV, CDR2 YYDKDF (reference sequence).

This clonotype has at least ten counts. This chain uses TRBV7-2 with TRBJ2-7, with TRBD1 matching 7 bases. V dropped 5 bases and J dropped 3; count of bases not matched to a gene: 4. The CDR3 covers 13 residues. Germline CDR1 and CDR2: SGHTA and FQGNSA. For the CDR3, the DNA is TGTGCCAGCAGCACATACAGGGGCTACGAGCAGTACTTC. Translating gives CASSTYRGYEQYF.

This clonotype was seen a few times. The rearrangement joins TRBV28 to TRBJ2-2; D might be TRBD2 (6 bases). Trimming removed 7 bases from V and 5 bases from J, with 8 bases in between. The CDR3 spans 12 residues. CDR1 and CDR2 (germline): MDHEN, SYDVKM. The CDR3 protein is CASNGGTGELFF. Written as DNA, the CDR3 is TGTGCCAGCAACGGGGGAACCGGGGAGCTGTTTTTT.

This clonotype was detected many times. V and J are TRBV10-1 and TRBJ1-1, with a possible D match to TRBD1 (5 bases). The V gene lost 5 bases and the J gene lost 9 bases, with 13 bases spanning the gap. CDR1 is WNHNN and CDR2 is SYGVQD in the germline V gene (reference sequence). The CDR3 runs to 12 residues. The CDR3 protein is CASSPDQGQAFF. The CDR3 DNA reads TGCGCCAGCAGTCCCGACCAGGGACAAGCTTTCTTT.

This clonotype was observed many times. The chain combines TRBV24-1 with TRBJ2-5, with D hard to call. Trimming took 7 bases from V and 4 from J, leaving 6 bases between them. The germline V gene encodes CDR1 KGHDR and CDR2 SFDVKD. CDR3 length: 11 residues. The CDR3, as DNA: TGTGCCACCAGCCAAGGAGAGACCCAGTACTTC. This encodes CATSQGETQYF.

This clonotype appeared many times. V is TRBV20-1 and J is TRBJ1-1, with D perhaps TRBD1 (5 bases). Germline V gene sequence: CDR1 DFQATT, CDR2 SNEGSKA (reference sequence). The length of the CDR3 is 13 residues. Deletions cut 6 bases from V and 4 bases from J, with 15 bases between. The CDR3 DNA reads as TGCAGTGCGAGGGGCCCGAGTGGCACTGAAGCTTTCTTT. This encodes CSARGPSGTEAFF.

This clonotype was seen many times. The chain has TRBV7-2 and TRBJ1-2; D remains unclear. Trimming shortened V by 2 bases and J by 7 bases, and 8 bases separated the two germline ends. CDR3 length equals 12 residues. Germline lookup yields CDR1 SGHTA and CDR2 FQGNSA. CDR3: CASSLPGSGYTF. CDR3 in DNA: TGTGCCAGCAGCTTACCGGGGTCTGGCTACACCTTC.

This clonotype was recorded a few times. The chain employs TRBV4-3 and TRBJ1-2; the match to TRBD1 covers 8 bases. The CDR3 sequence is 15 residues long. Per the germline V gene, CDR1 is LGHNA and CDR2 is YSLEER. V was clipped by 0 bases and J by 8 bases; unmatched bases: 8. The CDR3 DNA reads TGCGCCAGCAGCCAAGAGGGCAGGGGGCGGGGAGGCTACACCTTC. Protein product: CASSQEGRGRGGYTF.

The rearrangement uses TRBV6-2 or TRBV6-3 and TRBJ2-1, with 7 bases aligning to TRBD2. Unmatched junction bases numbered 13, after V lost 5 bases and J lost 12 bases. CDR3 length: 14 residues. Germline CDR1 and CDR2: MNHEY and SVGEGT. Here the CDR3 DNA reads TGTGCCAGCAGTCGCACGAGGGGAGGGGTAGCGCAGTTCTTC. It yields the protein CASSRTRGGVAQFF.

Only a few counts were recorded for this clonotype. V is TRBV20-1 and J is TRBJ1-2, with 12 bases that match TRBD1. Losses at the gene ends were 3 bases for V and 8 bases for J; bases not matched to a gene: 16. Looked up from germline, CDR1 is DFQATT and CDR2 is SNEGSKA (reference sequence). The CDR3 is 17 residues long. The CDR3 here is CSASGPGQGARVVGYTF. The CDR3 nucleotides are TGCAGTGCTAGCGGACCGGGACAGGGGGCGCGGGTAGTAGGCTACACCTTC.

This clonotype was picked up many times. This chain connects TRBV7-2 to TRBJ1-2; possibly TRBD1 for D (5 bases). CDR3 length: 13 residues. The germline gives CDR1 SGHTA, CDR2 FQGNSA. Trimming removed 5 bases at V and 6 bases at J, with 13 bases between. CDR3 region: CASSQSGLNGYTF. CDR3 DNA: TGTGCCAGCAGCCAATCAGGGTTGAATGGCTACACCTTC.

This clonotype occurred a few times. At one end the junction does not follow the germline gene, possibly because of a read error. The chain is built from TRBV29-1 and TRBJ2-1; D possibly uses TRBD1 or TRBD2 (5 bases each). The CDR3 sequence is 8 residues long. Germline V gene lookup returns CDR1 SQVTM and CDR2 ANQGSEA. In DNA, the CDR3 is TGCAGCGTTGAATGGGACGGCTTC. This codes for CSVEWDGF.

The chain links TRBV6-6 to TRBJ1-5; D gene ambiguous. Germline V gene data show CDR1 as MNHNY and CDR2 as SVGAGI (reference sequence). This CDR3 contains 14 residues. With 7 bases removed from V and 4 bases from J, the gap between germline ends came to 14 bases. CDR3 residues: CASNTRGGNQPQHF. The CDR3, as DNA: TGTGCCAGCAATACACGGGGTGGGAATCAGCCCCAGCATTTT.

This clonotype was seen repeatedly, ten times or more. This chain uses TRBV2 with TRBJ2-5; D possibly corresponds to TRBD2 (5 bases). Germline V gene sequence: CDR1 SNHLY, CDR2 FYNNEI. The ends were cut back, 7 bases at V and 5 bases at J, with 17 bases in the middle. The CDR3 runs 14 residues. CDR3 amino acids: CASNPDGNGETQYF. CDR3 bases: TGTGCCAGCAACCCCGACGGGAATGGTGAGACCCAGTACTTC.

The chain links TRBV5-5 to TRBJ2-7; possibly TRBD1 or TRBD2 for D (5 bases each). CDR3 length: 14 residues. V lost 3 bases, J lost 6 bases, and 16 bases lay in between. Looked up from germline, CDR1 is SGHKS and CDR2 is YYEKEE (reference sequence). CDR3 sequence (DNA): TGTGCCAGCAGCTGGGGGATATCCTTGGGCGAGCAGTACTTC. Encoded protein: CASSWGISLGEQYF.

The chain links TRBV19 to TRBJ2-7; 12 positions match TRBD1. The CDR3 consists of 15 residues. With V trimmed by 3 bases and J by 1 base, 1 base remained unmatched. Germline V CDR1 and CDR2: LNHDA, SQIVND (reference sequence). In DNA, the CDR3 is TGTGCCAGTAGTATGGGACAGGGGGCTTCCTACGAGCAGTACTTC. Its translation: CASSMGQGASYEQYF. Looking up the rest from reference TRBV19 and TRBJ2-7 gives the full variable domain: DGGITQSPKYLFRKEGQNVTLSCEQNLNHDAMYWYRQDPGQGLRLIYYSQIVNDFQKGDIAEGYSVSREKKESFPLTVTSAQKNPTAFYLCASSMGQGASYEQYFGPGTRLTVT.

This clonotype was observed at least ten times. V gene TRBV19 combines with J gene TRBJ2-6, with D unclear. The CDR3 consists of 15 residues. CDR1 and CDR2 from the germline V gene are LNHDA and SQIVND (reference sequence). Trimming shortened V by 6 bases and J by 0 bases, and 9 bases separated the two germline ends. The CDR3 nucleotides are TGTGCCAGTAGAAAGGGAACCTCTGGGGCCAACGTCCTGACTTTC. Its translation: CASRKGTSGANVLTF.

The sample holds many counts of this clonotype. The chain combines TRBV24-1 with TRBJ1-2; D is possibly TRBD1 (5 bases). There are 12 residues in the CDR3. Trimming left V 8 bases short and J 4 bases short, with 10 bases between. Germline V lookup: CDR1 KGHDR, CDR2 SFDVKD. The CDR3 DNA is TGTGCCACCATTTACGGGGGCTATGGCTACACCTTC. Protein: CATIYGGYGYTF.

This clonotype was counted at least ten times. The chain employs TRBV6-6 and TRBJ2-1; D may be TRBD1 (5 bases). V was clipped by 2 bases and J by 7 bases, with 12 bases between them. Germline V gives CDR1 MNHNY, CDR2 SVGAGI (reference sequence). The CDR3 spans 14 residues. The chain's CDR3 is CASSYNPGRNEQFF. As DNA, the CDR3 is TGTGCCAGCAGTTACAATCCAGGGCGGAATGAGCAGTTCTTC.

This clonotype showed up many times. The rearrangement links TRBV28 to TRBJ1-5, with TRBD1 matching 8 bases. CDR3 length equals 14 residues. Germline V lookup: CDR1 MDHEN, CDR2 SYDVKM. The ends lost 6 bases at V and 11 bases at J; junction bases unmatched: 12. Here the CDR3 DNA reads TGTGCCAGCAGCCGTACAGGGGGAGCCTCGGCCCAGCATTTT. Translating it yields CASSRTGGASAQHF.

The chain has TRBV19 and TRBJ1-1; D gene unclear. V was shortened by 1 base and J by 5 bases, with 8 bases between the two germline ends. Per the germline V gene, CDR1 is LNHDA and CDR2 is SQIVND (reference sequence). CDR3 length: 13 residues. The CDR3 nucleotides read TGTGCCAGTAGTATAGCCAGTAAAACTGAAGCTTTCTTT. Translation gives CASSIASKTEAFF.